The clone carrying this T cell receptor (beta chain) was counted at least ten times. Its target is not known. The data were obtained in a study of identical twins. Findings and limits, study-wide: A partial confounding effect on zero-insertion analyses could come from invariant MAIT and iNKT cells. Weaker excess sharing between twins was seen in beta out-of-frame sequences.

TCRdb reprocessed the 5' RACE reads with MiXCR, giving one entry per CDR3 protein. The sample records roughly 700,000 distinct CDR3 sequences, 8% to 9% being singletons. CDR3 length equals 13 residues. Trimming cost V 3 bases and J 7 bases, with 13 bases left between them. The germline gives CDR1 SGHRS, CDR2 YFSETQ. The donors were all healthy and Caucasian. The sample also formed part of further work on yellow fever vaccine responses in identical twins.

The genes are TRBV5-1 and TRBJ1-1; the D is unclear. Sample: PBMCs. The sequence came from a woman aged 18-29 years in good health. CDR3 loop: CASSSSGGVEAFF. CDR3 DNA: TGCGCCAGCAGCTCCAGTGGTGGAGTTGAAGCTTTCTTT.